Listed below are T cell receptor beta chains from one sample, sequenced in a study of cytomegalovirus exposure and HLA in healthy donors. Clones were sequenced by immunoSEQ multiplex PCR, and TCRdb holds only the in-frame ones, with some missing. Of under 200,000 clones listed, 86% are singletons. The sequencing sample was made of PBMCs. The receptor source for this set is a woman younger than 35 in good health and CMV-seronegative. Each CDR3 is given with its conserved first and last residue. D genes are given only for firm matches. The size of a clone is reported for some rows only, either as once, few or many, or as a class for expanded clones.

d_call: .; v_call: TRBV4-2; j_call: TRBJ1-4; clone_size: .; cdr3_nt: TGTGCCAGCAGCCAGATGGCCGAGGGTAATGAAAAACTGTTTTTT; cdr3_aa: CASSQMAEGNEKLFF
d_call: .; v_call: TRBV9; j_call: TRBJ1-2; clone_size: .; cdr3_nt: TGTGCCAGCAGCGGACCGGGACAATCGAATGGCTACACCTTC; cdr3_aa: CASSGPGQSNGYTF
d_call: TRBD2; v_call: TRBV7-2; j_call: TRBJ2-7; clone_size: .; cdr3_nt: TGTGCCAGCAGCTTCCGGGGGACTAGCGGAGCAGGCGAGCAGTACTTC; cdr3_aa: CASSFRGTSGAGEQYF
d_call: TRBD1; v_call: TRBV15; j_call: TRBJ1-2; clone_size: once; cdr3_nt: TGTGCCACCAGCGACCGTCTGGGACAGGGGTTTTCAAACTATGGCTACACCTTC; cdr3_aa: CATSDRLGQGFSNYGYTF
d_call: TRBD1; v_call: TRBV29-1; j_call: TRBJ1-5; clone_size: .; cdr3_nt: TGCAGCGTTGGAATAGGTCAGGGGGGTCAGCCCCAGCATTTT; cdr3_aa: CSVGIGQGGQPQHF
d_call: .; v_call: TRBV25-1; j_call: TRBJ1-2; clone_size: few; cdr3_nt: TGTGCCAGCGGCCGCACAGGGTGGGGCTATGGCTACACCTTC; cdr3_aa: CASGRTGWGYGYTF
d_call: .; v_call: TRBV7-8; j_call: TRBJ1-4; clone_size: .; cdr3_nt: TGTGCCAGCAGCTTATTATTTATGGAGAGGGAAAAACTGTTTTTT; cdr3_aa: CASSLLFMEREKLFF
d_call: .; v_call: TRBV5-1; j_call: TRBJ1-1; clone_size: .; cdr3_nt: TGCGCCAGCAGCGCCTCCCCGCGGTCGAACACTGAAGCTTTCTTT; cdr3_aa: CASSASPRSNTEAFF
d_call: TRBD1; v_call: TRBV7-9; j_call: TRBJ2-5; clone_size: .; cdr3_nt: TGTGCCAGCAGCTTCGACAGGGTCAAAGAGACCCAGTACTTC; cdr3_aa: CASSFDRVKETQYF
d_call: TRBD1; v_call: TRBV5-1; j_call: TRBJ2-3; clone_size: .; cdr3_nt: TGCGCCAGCAGCTTAGGGACAGGGACAGATACGCAGTATTTT; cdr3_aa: CASSLGTGTDTQYF
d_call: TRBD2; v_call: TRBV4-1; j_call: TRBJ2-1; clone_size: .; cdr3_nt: TGCGCCAGCAGCCAAGATCAGACTAGCGGGAGCTCCTACAATGAGCAGTTCTTC; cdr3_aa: CASSQDQTSGSSYNEQFF
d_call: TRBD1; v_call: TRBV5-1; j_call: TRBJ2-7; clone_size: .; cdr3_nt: TGCGCCAGCAGCTTGTCCGGGACAGGTACCTACGAGCAGTACTTC; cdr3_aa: CASSLSGTGTYEQYF
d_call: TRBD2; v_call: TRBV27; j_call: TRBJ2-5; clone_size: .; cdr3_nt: TGTGCCAGCAGTCAAAGGCTAGCGGGATTCCAGTTCCAAGAGACCCAGTACTTC; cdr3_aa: CASSQRLAGFQFQETQYF
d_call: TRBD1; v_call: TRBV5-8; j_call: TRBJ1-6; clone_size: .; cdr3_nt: TGTGCCAGCAGCTCCTCCTTGGGGACTTGGACAGGCCGTAATTCACCCCTCCACTTT; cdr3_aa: CASSSSLGTWTGRNSPLHF
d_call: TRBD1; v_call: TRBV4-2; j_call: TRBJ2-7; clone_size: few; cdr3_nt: TGTGCCAGCAGCCAAGGGGACAGGGCCTACGAGCAGTACTTC; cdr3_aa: CASSQGDRAYEQYF
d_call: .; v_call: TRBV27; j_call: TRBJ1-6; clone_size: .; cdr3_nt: TGTGCCAGCAGACCTGCTTCCGGGGGGCTGAAGACACCCCTCCACTTT; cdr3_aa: CASRPASGGLKTPLHF
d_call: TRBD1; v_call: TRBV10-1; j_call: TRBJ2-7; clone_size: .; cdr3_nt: TGCGCCAGCAGTGAGGCGCCCCCGGGACAGGGGGATTACGAGCAGTACTTC; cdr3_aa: CASSEAPPGQGDYEQYF
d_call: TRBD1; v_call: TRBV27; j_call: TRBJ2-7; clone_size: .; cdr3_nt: TGTGCCAGCAGGACAGGGTTCTTGCAGTACTTC; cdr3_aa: CASRTGFLQYF
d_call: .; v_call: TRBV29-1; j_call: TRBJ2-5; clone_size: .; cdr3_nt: TGCAGCGTTGAGGGGGGCGGGGAGGGGGAGACCCAGTACTTC; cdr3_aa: CSVEGGGEGETQYF
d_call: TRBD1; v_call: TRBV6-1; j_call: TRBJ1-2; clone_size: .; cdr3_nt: TGTGCCAGCAGAGAGGGACAGGGAAATTCCTATGGCTACACCTTC; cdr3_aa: CASREGQGNSYGYTF
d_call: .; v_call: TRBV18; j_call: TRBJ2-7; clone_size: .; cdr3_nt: TGTGCCAGCTCACCGGAGGGGACCTACGAGCAGTACTTC; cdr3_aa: CASSPEGTYEQYF
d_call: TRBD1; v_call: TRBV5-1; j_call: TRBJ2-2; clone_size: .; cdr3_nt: TGCGCCAGCTCCTTCGACAGGGGGATAACCGGGGAGCTGTTTTTT; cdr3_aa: CASSFDRGITGELFF
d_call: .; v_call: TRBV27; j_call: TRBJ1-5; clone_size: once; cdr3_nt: TGTGCCAGCGACACTAGGCAGAGAAGGAATCAGCCCCAGCATTTT; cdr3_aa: CASDTRQRRNQPQHF
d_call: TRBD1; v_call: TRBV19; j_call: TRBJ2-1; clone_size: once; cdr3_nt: TGTGCCAGTAGTGAGACAGGGGATCGCAATGAGCAGTTCTTC; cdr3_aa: CASSETGDRNEQFF
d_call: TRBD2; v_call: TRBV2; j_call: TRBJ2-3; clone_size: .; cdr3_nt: TGTGCCAGCAGTCGCCTAGCGGGGGAATCCACAGATACGCAGTATTTT; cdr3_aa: CASSRLAGESTDTQYF
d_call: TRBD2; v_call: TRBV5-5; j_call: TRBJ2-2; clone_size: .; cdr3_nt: TGTGCCAGCAGCAAAAGACTAGCGGGAGGGAACACCGGGGAGCTGTTTTTT; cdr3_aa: CASSKRLAGGNTGELFF
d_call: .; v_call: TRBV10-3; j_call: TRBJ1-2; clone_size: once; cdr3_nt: TGTGCCATCAGTGTGGTTCGATTTCGGGATCGTCGGGAGGGACTCTATGGCTACACCTTC; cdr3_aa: CAISVVRFRDRREGLYGYTF
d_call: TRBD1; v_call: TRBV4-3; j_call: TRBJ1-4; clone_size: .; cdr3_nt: TGCGCCAGCAGCCCGAATAGAGGCGGGACAGGGGTAGGAGAAAAACTGTTTTTT; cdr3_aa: CASSPNRGGTGVGEKLFF
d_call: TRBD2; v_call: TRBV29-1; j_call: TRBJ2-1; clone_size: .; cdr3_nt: TGCAGCGGTCTAGCGGGGTTTACCTACAATGAGCAGTTCTTC; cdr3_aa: CSGLAGFTYNEQFF
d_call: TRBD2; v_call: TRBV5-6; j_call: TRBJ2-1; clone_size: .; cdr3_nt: TGTGCCAGCAGCCTCCGAGCGGGCGGGAGACGTAGCGATGAGCAGTTCTTC; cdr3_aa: CASSLRAGGRRSDEQFF
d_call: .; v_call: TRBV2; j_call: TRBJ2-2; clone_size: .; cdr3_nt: TGTGCCAGCTCCGCGACCGGGGAGCTGTTTTTT; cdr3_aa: CASSATGELFF
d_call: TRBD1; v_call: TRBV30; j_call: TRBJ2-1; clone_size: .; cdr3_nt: TGTGCCTACAACAGGGGGCTTAATGAGCAGTTCTTC; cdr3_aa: CAYNRGLNEQFF
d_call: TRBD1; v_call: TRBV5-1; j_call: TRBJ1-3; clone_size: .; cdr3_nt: TGCGCCAGCAGCTTGGAAGGGGGCAGTGGAAACACCATATATTTT; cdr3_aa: CASSLEGGSGNTIYF
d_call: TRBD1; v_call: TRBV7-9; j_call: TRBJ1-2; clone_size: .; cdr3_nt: TGTGCCAGCAGCTTGCCCGCAGACAGGGCCTATGGCTACACCTTC; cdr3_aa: CASSLPADRAYGYTF
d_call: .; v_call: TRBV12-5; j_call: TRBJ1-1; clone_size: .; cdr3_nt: TGTGCTAGTGCCTCAAGAAGCTTGGACACTGAAGCTTTCTTT; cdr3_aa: CASASRSLDTEAFF
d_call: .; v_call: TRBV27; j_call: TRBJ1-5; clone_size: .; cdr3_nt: TGTGCCAGCAGTCCTATGAGAGGTCAGCCCCAGCATTTT; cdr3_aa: CASSPMRGQPQHF
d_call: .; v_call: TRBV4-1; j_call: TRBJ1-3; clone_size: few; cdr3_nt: TGCGCCAGCAGCCAAGCTAACGGAAACACCATATATTTT; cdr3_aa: CASSQANGNTIYF
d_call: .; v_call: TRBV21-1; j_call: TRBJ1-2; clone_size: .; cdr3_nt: TGTGCCAGCAGCAAAAGGGCAGACAGAAACTATGGCTACACCTTC; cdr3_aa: CASSKRADRNYGYTF
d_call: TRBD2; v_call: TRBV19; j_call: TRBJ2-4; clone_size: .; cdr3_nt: TGTGCCAGTAGTCCACTAGCGGGAATCGGAAACATTCAGTACTTC; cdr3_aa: CASSPLAGIGNIQYF
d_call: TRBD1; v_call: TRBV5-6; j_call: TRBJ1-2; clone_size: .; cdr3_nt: TGTGCCAGCAGCGCCGGGACAGGGGGAGGCTACACCTTC; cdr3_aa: CASSAGTGGGYTF
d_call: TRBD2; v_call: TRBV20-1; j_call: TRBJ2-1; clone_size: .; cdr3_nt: TGCAGTGCTCTCCGGGAGGTTGAGCAGTTCTTC; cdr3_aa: CSALREVEQFF
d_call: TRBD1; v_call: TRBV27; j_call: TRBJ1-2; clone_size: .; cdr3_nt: TGTGCCAGCAGTTTGAAACAGGGGCACGGCTACACCTTC; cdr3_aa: CASSLKQGHGYTF
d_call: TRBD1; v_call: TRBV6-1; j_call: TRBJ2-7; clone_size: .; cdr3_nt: TGTGCCAGCAGGACGGGGACAGGGGGAATCTACGAGCAGTACTTC; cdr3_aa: CASRTGTGGIYEQYF
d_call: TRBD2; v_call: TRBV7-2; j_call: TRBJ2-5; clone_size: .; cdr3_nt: TGTGCCAGCAGCTTAGGGGTACTAGCGGGGGGGCAAGAGACCCAGTACTTC; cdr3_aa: CASSLGVLAGGQETQYF
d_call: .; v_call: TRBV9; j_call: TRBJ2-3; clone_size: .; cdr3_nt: TGTGCCAGCAGCGTAGCTGCCCGGGATACGCAGTATTTT; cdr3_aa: CASSVAARDTQYF
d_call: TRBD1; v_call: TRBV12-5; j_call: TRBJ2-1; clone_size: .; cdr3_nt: TGTGCTAGTGTCAGGGACAGGGGGCGCGATGAGCAGTTCTTC; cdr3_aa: CASVRDRGRDEQFF
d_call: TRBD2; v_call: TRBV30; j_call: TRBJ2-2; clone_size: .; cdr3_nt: TGTGCCCTAGCTACTAGCGGGGGCCCGAACACCGGGGAGCTGTTTTTT; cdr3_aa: CALATSGGPNTGELFF
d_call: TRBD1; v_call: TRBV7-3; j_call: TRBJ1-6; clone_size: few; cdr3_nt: TGTGCCAGCAGGAGAGACAGGGATGATTCACCCCTCCACTTT; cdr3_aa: CASRRDRDDSPLHF
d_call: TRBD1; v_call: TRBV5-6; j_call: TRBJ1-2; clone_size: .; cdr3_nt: TGTGCCAGCAGCGACGACAGGGGGGGCGGCTACACCTTC; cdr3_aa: CASSDDRGGGYTF
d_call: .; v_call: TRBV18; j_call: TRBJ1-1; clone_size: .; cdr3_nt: TGTGCCAGCTCATTCACAGCGAACACTGAAGCTTTCTTT; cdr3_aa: CASSFTANTEAFF
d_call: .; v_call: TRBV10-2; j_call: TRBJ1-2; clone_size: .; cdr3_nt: TGCGCCAGCAGTGATACAGGGATTCCTAACTATGGCTACACCTTC; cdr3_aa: CASSDTGIPNYGYTF
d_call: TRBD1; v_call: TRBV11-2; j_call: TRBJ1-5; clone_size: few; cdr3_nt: TGTGCCAGCAGCTTACACCTCGGACAGGGAGGGAGTCAGCCCCAGCATTTT; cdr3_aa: CASSLHLGQGGSQPQHF
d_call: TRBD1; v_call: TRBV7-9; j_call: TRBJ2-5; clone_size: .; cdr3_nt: TGTGCCAGCAGCCAACCAGGGACAGGACAAGAGACCCAGTACTTC; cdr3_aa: CASSQPGTGQETQYF
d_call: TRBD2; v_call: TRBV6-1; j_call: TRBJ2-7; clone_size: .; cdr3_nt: TGTGCCAGCAGTGGATCTCAGCGGGGGGACTACGAGCAGTACTTC; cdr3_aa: CASSGSQRGDYEQYF
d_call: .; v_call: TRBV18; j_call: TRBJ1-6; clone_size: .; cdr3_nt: TGTGCCAGCTCACCCTACGAAAGCTCCTATAATTCACCCCTCCACTTT; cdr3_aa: CASSPYESSYNSPLHF
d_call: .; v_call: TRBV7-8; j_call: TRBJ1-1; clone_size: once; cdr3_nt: TGTGCCAGCAGCTTAGCAACCCCGGGAAGCGGGAGACCAGCTTTCTTT; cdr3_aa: CASSLATPGSGRPAFF
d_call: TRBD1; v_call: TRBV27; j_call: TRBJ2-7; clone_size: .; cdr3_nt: TGTGCCAGCAGTGGGCAGGGGGTTTACTACGAGCAGTACTTC; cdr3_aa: CASSGQGVYYEQYF
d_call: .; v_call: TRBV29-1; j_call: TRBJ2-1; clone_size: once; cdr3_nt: TGCAGCGTTGAAGATACGACAGGGCAGTTCTTC; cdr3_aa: CSVEDTTGQFF
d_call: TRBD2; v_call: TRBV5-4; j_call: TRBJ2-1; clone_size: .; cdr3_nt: TGTGCCAGCAGCCCTCCTCTAGCGGGAGGTTGGGTTGAGCAGTTCTTC; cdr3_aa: CASSPPLAGGWVEQFF
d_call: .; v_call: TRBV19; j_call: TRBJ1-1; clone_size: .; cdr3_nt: TGTGCCAGCTCACAGACAGGGAACACTGAAGCTTTCTTT; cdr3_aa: CASSQTGNTEAFF